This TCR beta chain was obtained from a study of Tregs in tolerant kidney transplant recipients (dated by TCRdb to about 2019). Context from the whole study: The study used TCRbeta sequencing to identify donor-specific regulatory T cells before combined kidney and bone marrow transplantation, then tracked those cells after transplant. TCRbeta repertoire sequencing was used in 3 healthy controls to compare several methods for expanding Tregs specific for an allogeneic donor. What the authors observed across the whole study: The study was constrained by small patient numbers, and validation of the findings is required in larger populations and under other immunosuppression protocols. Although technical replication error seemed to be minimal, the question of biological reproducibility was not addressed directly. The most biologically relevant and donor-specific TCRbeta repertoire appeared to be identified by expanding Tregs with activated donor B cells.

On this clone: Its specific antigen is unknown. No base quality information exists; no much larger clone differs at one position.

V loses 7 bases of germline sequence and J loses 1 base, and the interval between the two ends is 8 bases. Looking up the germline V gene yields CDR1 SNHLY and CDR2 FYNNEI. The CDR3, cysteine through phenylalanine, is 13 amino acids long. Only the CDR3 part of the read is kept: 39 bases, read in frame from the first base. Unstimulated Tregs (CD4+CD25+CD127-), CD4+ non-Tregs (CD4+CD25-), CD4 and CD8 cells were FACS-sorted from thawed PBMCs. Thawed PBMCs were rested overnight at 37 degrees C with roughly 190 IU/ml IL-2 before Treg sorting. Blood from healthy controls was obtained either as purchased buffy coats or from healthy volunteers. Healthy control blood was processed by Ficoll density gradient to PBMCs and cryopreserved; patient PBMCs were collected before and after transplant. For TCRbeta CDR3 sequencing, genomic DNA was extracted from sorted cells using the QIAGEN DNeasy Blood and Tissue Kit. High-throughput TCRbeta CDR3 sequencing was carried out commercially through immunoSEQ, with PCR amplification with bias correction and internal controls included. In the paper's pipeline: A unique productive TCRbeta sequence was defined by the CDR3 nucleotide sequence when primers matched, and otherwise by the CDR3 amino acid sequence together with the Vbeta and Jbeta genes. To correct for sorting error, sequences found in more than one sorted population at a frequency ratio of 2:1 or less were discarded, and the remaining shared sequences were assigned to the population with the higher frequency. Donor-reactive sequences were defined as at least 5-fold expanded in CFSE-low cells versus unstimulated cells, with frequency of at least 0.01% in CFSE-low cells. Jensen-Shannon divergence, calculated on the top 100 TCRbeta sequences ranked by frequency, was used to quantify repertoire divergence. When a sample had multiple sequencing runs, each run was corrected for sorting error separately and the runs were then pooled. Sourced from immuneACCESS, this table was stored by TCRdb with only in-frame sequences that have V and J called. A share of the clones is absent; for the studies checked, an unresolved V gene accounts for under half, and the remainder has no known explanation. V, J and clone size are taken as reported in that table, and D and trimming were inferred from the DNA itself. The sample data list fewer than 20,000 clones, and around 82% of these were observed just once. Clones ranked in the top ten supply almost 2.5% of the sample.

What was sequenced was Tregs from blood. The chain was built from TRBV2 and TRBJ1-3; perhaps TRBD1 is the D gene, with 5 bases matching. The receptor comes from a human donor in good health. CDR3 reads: CASTRGSGNTIYF. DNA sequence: TGTGCCAGCACCCGGGGGTCTGGAAACACCATATATTTT.